The subject of this entry is one TCR beta chain. The target antigen is unknown. Germline V lookup: CDR1 SGHAT, CDR2 FQNNGV. This CDR3 comprises 17 residues. Trimming removed 1 base from V and 0 bases from J; junction bases left unmatched: 8. This was the immunoSEQ v3.0 assay at survey level. The method was immunoSEQ multiplex PCR; TCRdb's version includes in-frame clones alone and lacks a portion of them. The sample carries approximately 15,000 clones, about 88% recorded once. This record belongs to a study of long-term antiretroviral therapy in people with HIV. Overall study findings and caveats: Diversity measured after ART increased yet remained under transplant donor controls. The blood, collected between about 2003 and 2017, was possibly taken under older ART regimens.

This rearrangement joins TRBV11-2 to TRBJ1-1; 7 bases are a match to TRBD1. Sample: unsorted PBMCs, taken 6.9 years after starting antiretroviral therapy. The origin of this receptor is a man in his forties or fifties with HIV. For the CDR3, the DNA is TGTGCCAGCAGCTTAGTTTTCAGGGGGACAATGAACACTGAAGCTTTCTTT. Its translation is CASSLVFRGTMNTEAFF. The full variable domain, its missing parts supplied by reference TRBV11-2 and TRBJ1-1, is EAGVAQSPRYKIIEKRQSVAFWCNPISGHATLYWYQQILGQGPKLLIQFQNNGVVDDSQLPKDRFSAERLKGVDSTLKIQPAKLEDSAVYLCASSLVFRGTMNTEAFFGQGTRLTVV.